The entry below describes one T cell receptor (beta chain). At one boundary the junction diverges from the germline segment, which might be a read error. Other DNA sequences from this sample encode an identical CDR3 as well. The study ran its PCR with 60 Vbeta and 13 Jbeta primers. Libraries were prepared by immunoSEQ multiplex PCR; TCRdb keeps only in-frame clonotypes and omits some of them. The data contain some 100,000 clones, around 79% of them singletons. The data stem from a study of cytomegalovirus exposure and HLA in healthy donors. The CDR3 runs to 15 residues. Germline CDR1 reads KGHSH; CDR2 reads LQKENI.

The chain carries TRBV18 and TRBJ2-5, with 7 bases identical to TRBD1. What was sequenced was PBMCs. This TCR was recovered from a woman aged 40 to 50 in good health and CMV-seropositive. CDR3 sequence (DNA): TGTGCCAGCTCTACCCAGGGGGACCACCAGGAGACCCAGTACTTC. It translates to CASSTQGDHQETQYF.